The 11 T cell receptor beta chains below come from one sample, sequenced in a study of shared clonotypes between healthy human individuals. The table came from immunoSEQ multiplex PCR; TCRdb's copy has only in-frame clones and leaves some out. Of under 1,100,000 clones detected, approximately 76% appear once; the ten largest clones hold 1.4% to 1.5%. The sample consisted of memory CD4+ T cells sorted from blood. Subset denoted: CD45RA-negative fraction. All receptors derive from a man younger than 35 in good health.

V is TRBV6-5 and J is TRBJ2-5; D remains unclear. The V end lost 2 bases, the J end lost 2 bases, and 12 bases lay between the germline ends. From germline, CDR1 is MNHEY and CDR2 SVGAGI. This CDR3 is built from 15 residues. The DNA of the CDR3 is TGTGCCAGCAGTTACCGTTCCGTTAGTCAAGAGACCCAGTACTTC. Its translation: CASSYRSVSQETQYF.

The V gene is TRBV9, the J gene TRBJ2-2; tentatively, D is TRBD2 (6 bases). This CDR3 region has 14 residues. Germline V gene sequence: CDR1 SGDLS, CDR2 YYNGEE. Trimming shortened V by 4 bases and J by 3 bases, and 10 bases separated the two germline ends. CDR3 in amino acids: CASSRGWDTGELFF. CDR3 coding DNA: TGTGCCAGCAGCCGGGGGTGGGACACCGGGGAGCTGTTTTTT. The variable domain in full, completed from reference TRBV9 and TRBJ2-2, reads DSGVTQTPKHLITATGQRVTLRCSPRSGDLSVYWYQQSLDQGLQFLIQYYNGEERAKGNILERFSAQQFPDLHSELNLSSLELGDSALYFCASSRGWDTGELFFGEGSRLTVL.

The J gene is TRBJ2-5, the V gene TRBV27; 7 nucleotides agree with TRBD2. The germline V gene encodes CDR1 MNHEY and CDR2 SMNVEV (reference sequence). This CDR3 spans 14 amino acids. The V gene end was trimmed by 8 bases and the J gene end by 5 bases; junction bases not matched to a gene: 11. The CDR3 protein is CASGGYLGGETQYF. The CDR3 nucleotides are TGTGCCAGCGGGGGATATCTGGGAGGGGAGACCCAGTACTTC.

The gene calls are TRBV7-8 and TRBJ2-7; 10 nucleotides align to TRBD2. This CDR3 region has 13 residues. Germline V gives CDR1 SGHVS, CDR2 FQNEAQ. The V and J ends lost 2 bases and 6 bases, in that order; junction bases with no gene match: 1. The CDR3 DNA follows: TGTGCCAGCAGCTTAATAGCGGGAGGCGAGCAGTACTTC. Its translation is CASSLIAGGEQYF.

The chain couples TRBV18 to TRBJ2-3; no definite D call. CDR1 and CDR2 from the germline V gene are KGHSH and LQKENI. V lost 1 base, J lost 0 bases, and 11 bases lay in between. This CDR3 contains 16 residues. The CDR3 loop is CASSPQGSLSTDTQYF. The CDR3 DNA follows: TGTGCCAGCTCACCACAGGGCTCACTCAGCACAGATACGCAGTATTTT. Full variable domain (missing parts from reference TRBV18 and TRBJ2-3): NAGVMQNPRHLVRRRGQEARLRCSPMKGHSHVYWYRQLPEEGLKFMVYLQKENIIDESGMPKERFSAEFPKEGPSILRIQQVVRGDSAAYFCASSPQGSLSTDTQYFGPGTRLTVL.

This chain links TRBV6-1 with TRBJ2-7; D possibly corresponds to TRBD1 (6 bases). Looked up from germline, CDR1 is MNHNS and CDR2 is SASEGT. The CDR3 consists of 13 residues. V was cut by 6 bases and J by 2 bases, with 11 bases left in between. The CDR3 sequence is CASSRQETYEQYF. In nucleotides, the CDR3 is TGTGCCAGCAGCCGACAGGAAACCTACGAGCAGTACTTC.

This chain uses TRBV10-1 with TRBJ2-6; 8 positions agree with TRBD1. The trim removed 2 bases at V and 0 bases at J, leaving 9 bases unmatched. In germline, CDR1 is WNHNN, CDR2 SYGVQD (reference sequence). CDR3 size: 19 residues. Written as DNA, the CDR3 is TGCGCCAGCAGTGAGCCACCGGGACAGGAGATCTCTGGGGCCAACGTCCTGACTTTC. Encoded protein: CASSEPPGQEISGANVLTF.

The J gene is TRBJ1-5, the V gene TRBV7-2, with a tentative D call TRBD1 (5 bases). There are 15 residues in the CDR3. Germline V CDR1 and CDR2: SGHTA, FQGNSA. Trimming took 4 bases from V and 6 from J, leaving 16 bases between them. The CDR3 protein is CASSSMGVQGQPQHF. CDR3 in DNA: TGTGCCAGCAGCTCGATGGGGGTCCAGGGTCAGCCCCAGCATTTT. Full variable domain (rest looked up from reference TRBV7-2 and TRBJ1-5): GAGVSQSPSNKVTEKGKDVELRCDPISGHTALYWYRQSLGQGLEFLIYFQGNSAPDKSGLPSDRFSAERTGGSVSTLTIQRTQQEDSAVYLCASSSMGVQGQPQHFGDGTRLSIL.

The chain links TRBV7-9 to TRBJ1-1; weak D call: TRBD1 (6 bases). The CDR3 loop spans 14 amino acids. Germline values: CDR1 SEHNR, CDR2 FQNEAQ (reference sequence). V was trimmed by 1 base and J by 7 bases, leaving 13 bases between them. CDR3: CASSLGGGPGEAFF. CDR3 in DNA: TGTGCCAGCAGCTTAGGTGGGGGGCCAGGTGAAGCTTTCTTT.

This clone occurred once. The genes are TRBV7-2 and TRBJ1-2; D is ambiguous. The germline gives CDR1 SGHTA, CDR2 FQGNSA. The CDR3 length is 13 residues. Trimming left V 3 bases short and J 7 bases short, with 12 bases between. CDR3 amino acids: CASSLEGSRGYTF. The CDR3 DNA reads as TGTGCCAGCAGCTTGGAGGGCAGTCGTGGCTACACCTTC.

This chain's CDR3 is CASTPKGLSQETQYF. In DNA form, the CDR3 reads TGTGCCAGCACACCAAAGGGACTTTCCCAAGAGACCCAGTACTTC. The rearrangement joins TRBV27 to TRBJ2-5; D may be TRBD2 (6 bases). V was pared by 7 bases and J by 1 base, with 16 bases between. Germline CDR1 is MNHEY and CDR2 is SMNVEV (reference sequence). The CDR3 has 15 residues.